A selection of T cell receptor beta chains follows, all from one sample in a study of beta chain features in type 1 diabetes. This table comes from immunoSEQ multiplex PCR, and its TCRdb copy is limited to in-frame clones, with some not included. Among over 150,000 clones listed, 7.8% were seen once. The sample consisted of central memory CD4+ T cells from blood. These receptors all come from a middle-aged woman with type 1 diabetes. Both conserved end residues are part of each CDR3. The D gene is left open where the match is weak. Where a row states a size, it is once, few, many or the class of an expanded clone; other rows omit it.

abundance: NA; v_gene: TRBV4-2; d_gene: NA; j_gene: TRBJ2-7; CDR3nt: TGTGCCAGCAGCCAGAGGAGCCTAACCCCCGAGCAGTACTTC; CDR3aa: CASSQRSLTPEQYF
abundance: NA; v_gene: TRBV28; d_gene: NA; j_gene: TRBJ1-2; CDR3nt: TGTGCCAGCAGTACTTTAAACTATGGCTACACCTTC; CDR3aa: CASSTLNYGYTF
abundance: once; v_gene: TRBV28; d_gene: TRBD1; j_gene: TRBJ1-2; CDR3nt: TGTGCCAGCAGAGTACAGGGGGATGATGGCTACACCTTC; CDR3aa: CASRVQGDDGYTF
abundance: NA; v_gene: TRBV20-1; d_gene: TRBD1; j_gene: TRBJ1-2; CDR3nt: TGCAGTGCTAGAGATTTGGGACAGGTAGCCTTC; CDR3aa: CSARDLGQVAF
abundance: NA; v_gene: TRBV5-1; d_gene: TRBD1; j_gene: TRBJ2-1; CDR3nt: TGCGCCAGCAGCTTGGCCGGATGGTTAGGGGGCCATGAGCAGTTCTTC; CDR3aa: CASSLAGWLGGHEQFF
abundance: few; v_gene: TRBV7-2; d_gene: NA; j_gene: TRBJ2-3; CDR3nt: TGTGCCAGCAGCTTACCCAGGGCAGATACGCAGTATTTT; CDR3aa: CASSLPRADTQYF
abundance: few; v_gene: TRBV7-2; d_gene: TRBD2; j_gene: TRBJ2-3; CDR3nt: TGTGCCAGCAGCTTCCGGGCTAGCGGGGGTCTAAGCACAGATACGCAGTATTTT; CDR3aa: CASSFRASGGLSTDTQYF
abundance: NA; v_gene: TRBV5-6; d_gene: NA; j_gene: TRBJ1-4; CDR3nt: TGTGCCAGCAGCTTAAGAGGCCTGTTCGGTGAAAAACTGTTTTTT; CDR3aa: CASSLRGLFGEKLFF
abundance: NA; v_gene: TRBV28; d_gene: NA; j_gene: TRBJ2-4; CDR3nt: TGTGCCAGCAGTTTCTTACAGCTTAAAAACATTCAGTACTTC; CDR3aa: CASSFLQLKNIQYF
abundance: NA; v_gene: TRBV7-2; d_gene: NA; j_gene: TRBJ1-5; CDR3nt: TGTGCCAGCAGCTCCGAGAACTATAGCAATCAGCCCCAGCATTTT; CDR3aa: CASSSENYSNQPQHF
abundance: few; v_gene: TRBV29-1; d_gene: NA; j_gene: TRBJ1-1; CDR3nt: TGCAGAATAGCCCTGGATAACACTGAAGCTTTCTTT; CDR3aa: CRIALDNTEAFF
abundance: NA; v_gene: TRBV6-5; d_gene: NA; j_gene: TRBJ1-1; CDR3nt: TGTGCCAGCAGTTCCGGGATGGGGAAGTACACTGAAGCTTTCTTT; CDR3aa: CASSSGMGKYTEAFF
abundance: once; v_gene: TRBV7-2; d_gene: TRBD1; j_gene: TRBJ1-2; CDR3nt: TGTGCCAGCAGCTGGGACAGGGGCTATGGCTACACCTTC; CDR3aa: CASSWDRGYGYTF
abundance: few; v_gene: TRBV7-2; d_gene: TRBD2; j_gene: TRBJ2-5; CDR3nt: TGTGCCAGCAGCGTCTACGCCGGGACTAGCGGCTCCGAGACCCAGTACTTC; CDR3aa: CASSVYAGTSGSETQYF
abundance: few; v_gene: TRBV5-4; d_gene: NA; j_gene: TRBJ1-4; CDR3nt: TGTGCCAGCAGCTCTCATGGGGGGGCAGGAGTAGAAAAACTGTTTTTT; CDR3aa: CASSSHGGAGVEKLFF
abundance: few; v_gene: TRBV30; d_gene: NA; j_gene: TRBJ2-6; CDR3nt: TGTGCCTGGAGATTACGGGGGGCGGCCGGGGCCAACGTCCTGACTTTC; CDR3aa: CAWRLRGAAGANVLTF
abundance: few; v_gene: TRBV6-4; d_gene: NA; j_gene: TRBJ2-1; CDR3nt: TGTGCCAGCAGTGACCGAGAGGGCGATGAGCAGTTCTTC; CDR3aa: CASSDREGDEQFF
abundance: few; v_gene: TRBV28; d_gene: NA; j_gene: TRBJ2-7; CDR3nt: TGTGCCAGCAGTTTTCCGGGGTCCTACGAGCAGTACTTC; CDR3aa: CASSFPGSYEQYF
abundance: NA; v_gene: TRBV4-2; d_gene: NA; j_gene: TRBJ2-1; CDR3nt: TGTGCCAGCAGCCAAGACCAGCGGAGGGGCTACAATGAGCAGTTCTTC; CDR3aa: CASSQDQRRGYNEQFF
abundance: NA; v_gene: TRBV9; d_gene: TRBD1; j_gene: TRBJ1-1; CDR3nt: TGTGCCAGCAGCGCGGGGGGACAGGGGAACACTGAAGCTTTCTTT; CDR3aa: CASSAGGQGNTEAFF
abundance: few; v_gene: TRBV29-1; d_gene: NA; j_gene: TRBJ2-2; CDR3nt: TGCAGCGTTGAAAATGCGGGGGCCGCCGGGGAGCTGTTTTTT; CDR3aa: CSVENAGAAGELFF
abundance: few; v_gene: TRBV30; d_gene: NA; j_gene: TRBJ1-2; CDR3nt: TGTGCCTGGAGGCCCCTGCAGGGCCTGGCTGGCTACACCTTC; CDR3aa: CAWRPLQGLAGYTF
abundance: many; v_gene: TRBV23-1; d_gene: NA; j_gene: TRBJ2-7; CDR3nt: TGCGCCAGCAGCCATCGGGACTCCACCTACGAGCAGTACTTC; CDR3aa: CASSHRDSTYEQYF
abundance: few; v_gene: TRBV19; d_gene: TRBD1; j_gene: TRBJ1-5; CDR3nt: TGTGCCAGTAGTAACACAGGGGGCAATCAGCCCCAGCATTTT; CDR3aa: CASSNTGGNQPQHF
abundance: few; v_gene: TRBV4-3; d_gene: NA; j_gene: TRBJ2-6; CDR3nt: TGCGCCAGCAGCCAAGTTAGGAGCTCTGGGGCCAACGTCCTGACTTTC; CDR3aa: CASSQVRSSGANVLTF
abundance: NA; v_gene: TRBV4-2; d_gene: NA; j_gene: TRBJ1-4; CDR3nt: TGTGCCAGCAGCCAAAACAGAGTTAATGAAAAACTGTTTTTT; CDR3aa: CASSQNRVNEKLFF
abundance: few; v_gene: TRBV5-1; d_gene: NA; j_gene: TRBJ2-1; CDR3nt: TGCGCCAGCAGCTTGGGAGAGTGGGGGGGCCATGAGCAGTTCTTC; CDR3aa: CASSLGEWGGHEQFF
abundance: NA; v_gene: TRBV29-1; d_gene: NA; j_gene: TRBJ1-2; CDR3nt: TGCAGCGTTGAACCCGGGGAAGAGAATGGCTACACCTTC; CDR3aa: CSVEPGEENGYTF
abundance: NA; v_gene: TRBV30; d_gene: NA; j_gene: TRBJ2-1; CDR3nt: TGTGCCTGGGCCCGGGAGTCGAACTACAATGAGCAGTTCTTC; CDR3aa: CAWARESNYNEQFF
abundance: NA; v_gene: TRBV7-8; d_gene: NA; j_gene: TRBJ2-1; CDR3nt: TGTGCCAGCGGGAGAGAGTACAATGAGCAGTTCTTC; CDR3aa: CASGREYNEQFF
abundance: NA; v_gene: TRBV19; d_gene: NA; j_gene: TRBJ1-1; CDR3nt: TGTGCCAGTACACTACAGGGAACTGAAGCTTTCTTT; CDR3aa: CASTLQGTEAFF
abundance: few; v_gene: TRBV7-2; d_gene: NA; j_gene: TRBJ1-2; CDR3nt: TGTGCCAGCAGCTTAGACAGGGAATATGGCTACACCTTC; CDR3aa: CASSLDREYGYTF
abundance: few; v_gene: TRBV2; d_gene: TRBD1; j_gene: TRBJ2-7; CDR3nt: TGTGCCACCGAGGACAGGGTATACGCAGGGTCCGCTACTGAGCAGTACTTC; CDR3aa: CATEDRVYAGSATEQYF
abundance: few; v_gene: TRBV21-1; d_gene: NA; j_gene: TRBJ2-7; CDR3nt: TGTGCCAGCAGCCTAGGGGGGGGTGAGCAGTACTTC; CDR3aa: CASSLGGGEQYF
abundance: few; v_gene: TRBV30; d_gene: NA; j_gene: TRBJ1-1; CDR3nt: TGTGCCTACGAGGGACTGCCGAACACTGAAGCTTTCTTT; CDR3aa: CAYEGLPNTEAFF
abundance: few; v_gene: TRBV7-2; d_gene: NA; j_gene: TRBJ1-6; CDR3nt: TGTGCCAGCAGCCTCGTCCGGGACGGGGGATCACCCCTCCACTTT; CDR3aa: CASSLVRDGGSPLHF